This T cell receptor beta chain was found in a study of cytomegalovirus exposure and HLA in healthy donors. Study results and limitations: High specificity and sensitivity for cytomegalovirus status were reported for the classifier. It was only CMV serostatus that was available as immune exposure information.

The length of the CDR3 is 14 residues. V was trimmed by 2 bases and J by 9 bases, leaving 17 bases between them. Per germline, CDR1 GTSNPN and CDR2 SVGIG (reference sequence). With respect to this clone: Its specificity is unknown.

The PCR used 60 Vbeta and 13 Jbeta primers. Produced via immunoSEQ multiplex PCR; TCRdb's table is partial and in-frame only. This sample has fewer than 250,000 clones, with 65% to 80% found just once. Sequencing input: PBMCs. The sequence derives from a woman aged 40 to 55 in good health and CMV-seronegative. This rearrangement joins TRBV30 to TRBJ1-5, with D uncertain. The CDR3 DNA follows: TGTGCCTGGAGTCCCCCCCCCTTCCGGTCGCCCCAGCATTTT. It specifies CAWSPPPFRSPQHF.